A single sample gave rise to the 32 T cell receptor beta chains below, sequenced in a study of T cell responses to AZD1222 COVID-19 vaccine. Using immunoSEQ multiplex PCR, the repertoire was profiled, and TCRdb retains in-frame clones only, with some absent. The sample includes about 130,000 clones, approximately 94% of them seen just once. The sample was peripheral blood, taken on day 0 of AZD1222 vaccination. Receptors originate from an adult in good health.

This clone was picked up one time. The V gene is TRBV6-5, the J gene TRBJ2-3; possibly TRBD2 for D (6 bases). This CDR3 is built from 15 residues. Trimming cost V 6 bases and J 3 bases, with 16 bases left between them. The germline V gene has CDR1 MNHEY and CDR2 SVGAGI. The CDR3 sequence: CASSRSGVGTDTQYF. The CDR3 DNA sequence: TGTGCCAGCAGCCGTTCGGGGGTAGGGACAGATACGCAGTATTTT.

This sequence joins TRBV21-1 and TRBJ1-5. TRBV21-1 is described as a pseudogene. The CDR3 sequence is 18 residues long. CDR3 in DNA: TGTGCCAGCAGTCTTTCCGGGACCGCAATTCTCCGTGATCAGCCCCAGCATTTT. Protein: CASSLSGTAILRDQPQHF.

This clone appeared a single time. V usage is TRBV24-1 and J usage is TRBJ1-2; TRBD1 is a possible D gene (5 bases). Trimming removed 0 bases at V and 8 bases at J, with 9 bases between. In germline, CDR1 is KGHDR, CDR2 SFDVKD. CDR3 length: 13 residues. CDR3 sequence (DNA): TGTGCCACCAGTGATTTGCCAGGGAACGGCTACACCTTC. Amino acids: CATSDLPGNGYTF.

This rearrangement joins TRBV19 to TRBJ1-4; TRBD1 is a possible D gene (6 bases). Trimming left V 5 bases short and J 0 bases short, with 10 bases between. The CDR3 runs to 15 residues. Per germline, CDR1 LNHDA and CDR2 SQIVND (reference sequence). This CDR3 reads CASSGQSTTNEKLFF. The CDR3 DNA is TGTGCCAGTAGTGGACAGTCTACAACTAATGAAAAACTGTTTTTT.

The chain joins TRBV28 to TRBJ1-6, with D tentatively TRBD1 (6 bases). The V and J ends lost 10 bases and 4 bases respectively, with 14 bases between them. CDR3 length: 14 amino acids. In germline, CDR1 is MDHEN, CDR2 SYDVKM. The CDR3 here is CAIGGQRYNSPLHF. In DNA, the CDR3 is TGTGCCATCGGGGGGCAGAGATATAATTCACCCCTCCACTTT.

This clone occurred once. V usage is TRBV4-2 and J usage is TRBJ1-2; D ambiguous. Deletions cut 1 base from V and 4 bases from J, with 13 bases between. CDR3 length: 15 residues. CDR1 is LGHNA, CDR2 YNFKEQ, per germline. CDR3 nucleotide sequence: TGTGCCAGCAGCCAAGGGCCAGGAGGAGGCTATGGCTACACCTTC. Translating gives CASSQGPGGGYGYTF.

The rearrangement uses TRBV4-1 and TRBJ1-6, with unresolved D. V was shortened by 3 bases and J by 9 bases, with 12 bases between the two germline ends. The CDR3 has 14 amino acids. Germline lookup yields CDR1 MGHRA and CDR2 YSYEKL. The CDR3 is CASSQGPWGSPLHF. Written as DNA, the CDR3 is TGCGCCAGCAGCCAGGGCCCTTGGGGTTCACCCCTCCACTTT.

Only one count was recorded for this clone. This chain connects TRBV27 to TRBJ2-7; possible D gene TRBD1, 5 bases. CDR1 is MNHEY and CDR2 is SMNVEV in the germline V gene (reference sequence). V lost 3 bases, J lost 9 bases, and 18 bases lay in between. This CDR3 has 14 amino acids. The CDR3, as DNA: TGTGCCAGCAGTTTTGGCCCCCAGGGCTTAGCGCAGTACTTC. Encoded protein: CASSFGPQGLAQYF.

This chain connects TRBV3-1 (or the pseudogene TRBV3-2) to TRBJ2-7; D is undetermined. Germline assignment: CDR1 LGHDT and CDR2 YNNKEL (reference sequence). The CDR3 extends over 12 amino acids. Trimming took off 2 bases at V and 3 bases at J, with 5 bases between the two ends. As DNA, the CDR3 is TGTGCCAGCAGCCAACTTCTCTACGAGCAGTACTTC. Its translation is CASSQLLYEQYF.

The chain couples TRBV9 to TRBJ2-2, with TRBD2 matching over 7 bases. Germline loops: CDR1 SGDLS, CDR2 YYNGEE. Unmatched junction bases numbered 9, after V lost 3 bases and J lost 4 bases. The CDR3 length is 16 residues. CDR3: CASSGASGSSTGELFF. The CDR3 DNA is TGTGCCAGCAGCGGAGCTAGCGGATCTTCCACCGGGGAGCTGTTTTTT.

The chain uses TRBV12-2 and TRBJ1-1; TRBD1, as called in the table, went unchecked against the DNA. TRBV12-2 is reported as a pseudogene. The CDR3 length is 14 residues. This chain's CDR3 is CASRKQGMEAEAFF. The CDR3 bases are TGTGCAAGTCGTAAACAGGGGATGGAGGCTGAAGCTTTCTTT.

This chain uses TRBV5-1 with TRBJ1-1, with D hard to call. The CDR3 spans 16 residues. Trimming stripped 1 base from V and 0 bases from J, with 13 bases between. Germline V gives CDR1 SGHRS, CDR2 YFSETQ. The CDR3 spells CASSLLATPMNTEAFF. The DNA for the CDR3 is TGCGCCAGCAGCTTGTTGGCCACTCCCATGAACACTGAAGCTTTCTTT.

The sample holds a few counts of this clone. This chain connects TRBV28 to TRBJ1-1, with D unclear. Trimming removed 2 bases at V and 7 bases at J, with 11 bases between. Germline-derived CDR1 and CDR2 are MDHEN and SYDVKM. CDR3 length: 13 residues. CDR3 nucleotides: TGTGCCAGCAGTTTACGGGGTTCGAGTGAAGCTTTCTTT. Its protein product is CASSLRGSSEAFF.

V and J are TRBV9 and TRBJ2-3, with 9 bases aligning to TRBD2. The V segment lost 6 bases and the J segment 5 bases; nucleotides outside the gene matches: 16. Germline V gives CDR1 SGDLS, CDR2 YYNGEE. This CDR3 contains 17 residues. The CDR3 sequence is CASNPFGRLAERDTQYF. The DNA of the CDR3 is TGTGCCAGCAACCCCTTCGGCAGACTAGCGGAAAGAGATACGCAGTATTTT.

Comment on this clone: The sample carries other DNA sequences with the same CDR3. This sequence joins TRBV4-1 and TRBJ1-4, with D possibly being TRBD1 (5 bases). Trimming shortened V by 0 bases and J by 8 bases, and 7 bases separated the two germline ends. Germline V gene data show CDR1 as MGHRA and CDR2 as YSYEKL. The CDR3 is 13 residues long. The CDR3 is CASSQERGEKLFF. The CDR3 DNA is TGCGCCAGCAGCCAAGAAAGGGGCGAAAAACTGTTTTTT.

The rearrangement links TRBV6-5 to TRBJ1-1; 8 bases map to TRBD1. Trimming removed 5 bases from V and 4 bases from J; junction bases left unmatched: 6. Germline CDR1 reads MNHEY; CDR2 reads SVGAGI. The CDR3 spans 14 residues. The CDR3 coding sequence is TGTGCCAGCAGTCCCAGGGGGCTTGGCACTGAAGCTTTCTTT. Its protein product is CASSPRGLGTEAFF.

In DNA, the CDR3 is TGTGCCACCCAGACAGGGGTCTATGGCTACACCTTC. Amino acid sequence: CATQTGVYGYTF. The gene calls are TRBV6-6 and TRBJ1-2, with 8 bases identical to TRBD1. The CDR3 consists of 12 residues. V lost 10 bases and J lost 4; bases outside the gene matches: 5. Germline assignment: CDR1 MNHNY and CDR2 SVGAGI (reference sequence).

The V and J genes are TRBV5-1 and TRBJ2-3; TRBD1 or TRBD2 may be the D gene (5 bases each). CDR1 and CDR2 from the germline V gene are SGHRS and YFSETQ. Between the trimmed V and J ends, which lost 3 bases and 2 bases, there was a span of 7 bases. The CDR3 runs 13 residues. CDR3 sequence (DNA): TGCGCCAGCAGCTCGGGGACCACAGATACGCAGTATTTT. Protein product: CASSSGTTDTQYF.

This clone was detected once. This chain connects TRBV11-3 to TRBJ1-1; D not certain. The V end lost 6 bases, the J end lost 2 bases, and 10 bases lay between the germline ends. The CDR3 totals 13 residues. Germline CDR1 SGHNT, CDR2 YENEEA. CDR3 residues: CASSVYSNTEAFF. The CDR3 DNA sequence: TGTGCCAGCAGTGTATACAGTAACACTGAAGCTTTCTTT.

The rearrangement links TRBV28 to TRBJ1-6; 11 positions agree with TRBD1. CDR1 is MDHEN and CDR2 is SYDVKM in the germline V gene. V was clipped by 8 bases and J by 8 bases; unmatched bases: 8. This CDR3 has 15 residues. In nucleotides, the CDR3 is TGTGCCAGCGGGCGGACAGGGGGCGTAGATTCACCCCTCCACTTT. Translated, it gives CASGRTGGVDSPLHF.

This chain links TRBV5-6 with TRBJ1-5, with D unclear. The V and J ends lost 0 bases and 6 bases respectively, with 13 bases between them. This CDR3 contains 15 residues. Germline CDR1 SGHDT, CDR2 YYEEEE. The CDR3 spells CASSLGGYWVQPQHF. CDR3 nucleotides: TGTGCCAGCAGCTTGGGAGGGTATTGGGTTCAGCCCCAGCATTTT.

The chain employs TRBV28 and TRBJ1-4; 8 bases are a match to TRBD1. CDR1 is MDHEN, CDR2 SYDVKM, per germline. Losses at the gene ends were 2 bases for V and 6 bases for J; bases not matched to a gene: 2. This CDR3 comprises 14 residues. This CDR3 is CASSLIQGDEKLFF. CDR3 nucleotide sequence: TGTGCCAGCAGTTTAATACAGGGGGATGAAAAACTGTTTTTT.

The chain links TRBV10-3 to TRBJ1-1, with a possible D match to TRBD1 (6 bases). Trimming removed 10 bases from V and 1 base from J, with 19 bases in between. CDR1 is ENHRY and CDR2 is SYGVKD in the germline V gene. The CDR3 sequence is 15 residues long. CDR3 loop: CATSTGGGSNTEAFF. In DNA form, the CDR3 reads TGTGCCACCTCGACAGGTGGGGGCTCGAACACTGAAGCTTTCTTT.

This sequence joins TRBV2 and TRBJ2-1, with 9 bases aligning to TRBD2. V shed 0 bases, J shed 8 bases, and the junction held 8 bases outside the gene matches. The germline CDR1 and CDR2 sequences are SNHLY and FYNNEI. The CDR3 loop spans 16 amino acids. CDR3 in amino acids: CASSEARAGGFYEQFF. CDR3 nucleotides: TGTGCCAGCAGTGAAGCGAGGGCGGGAGGGTTCTATGAGCAGTTCTTC.

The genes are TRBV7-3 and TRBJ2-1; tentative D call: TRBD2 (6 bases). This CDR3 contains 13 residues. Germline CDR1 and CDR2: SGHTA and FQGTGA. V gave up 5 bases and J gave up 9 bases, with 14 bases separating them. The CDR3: CASSALIGGEQFF. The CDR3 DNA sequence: TGTGCCAGCAGCGCCCTCATCGGGGGTGAGCAGTTCTTC.

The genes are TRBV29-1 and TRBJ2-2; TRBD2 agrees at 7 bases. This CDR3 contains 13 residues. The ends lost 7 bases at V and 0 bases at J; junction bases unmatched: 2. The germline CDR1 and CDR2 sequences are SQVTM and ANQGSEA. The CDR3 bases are TGCAGCGCTGGGGGGGCGAACACCGGGGAGCTGTTTTTT. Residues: CSAGGANTGELFF.

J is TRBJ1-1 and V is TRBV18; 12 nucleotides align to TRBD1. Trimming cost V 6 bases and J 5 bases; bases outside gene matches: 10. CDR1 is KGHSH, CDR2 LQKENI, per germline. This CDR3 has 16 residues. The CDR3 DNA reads TGTGCCAGCTCCCTCCGGGACAGGGGGCTGGGGACTGAAGCTTTCTTT. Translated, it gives CASSLRDRGLGTEAFF.

CDR3 amino acids: CASSVGRTLNTEAFF. The CDR3 DNA follows: TGTGCCAGCAGCGTAGGGAGAACCCTGAACACTGAAGCTTTCTTT. The chain uses TRBV9 and TRBJ1-1; D unresolved. Trimming left V 0 bases short and J 0 bases short, with 9 bases between. The CDR3 has 15 amino acids. Germline V gene sequence: CDR1 SGDLS, CDR2 YYNGEE.

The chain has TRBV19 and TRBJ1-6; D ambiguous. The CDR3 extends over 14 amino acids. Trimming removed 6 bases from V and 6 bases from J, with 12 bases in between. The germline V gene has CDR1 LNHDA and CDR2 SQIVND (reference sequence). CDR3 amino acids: CASRLGGFNSPLHF. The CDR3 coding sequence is TGTGCCAGTAGGCTGGGCGGGTTTAATTCACCCCTCCACTTT.

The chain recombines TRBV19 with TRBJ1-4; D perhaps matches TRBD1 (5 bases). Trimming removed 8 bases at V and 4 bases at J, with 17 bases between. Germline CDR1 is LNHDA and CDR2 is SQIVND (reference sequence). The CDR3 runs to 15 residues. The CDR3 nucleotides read TGTGCCAGTGGGGGAGTTTCGGCGGATAATGAAAAACTGTTTTTT. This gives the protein CASGGVSADNEKLFF.

The CDR3 nucleotides read TGTGCCAGCAGCGCGGAGATCCTCACAGATACGCAGTATTTT. Protein: CASSAEILTDTQYF. The chain joins TRBV7-2 to TRBJ2-3; D ambiguous. Germline CDR1 reads SGHTA; CDR2 reads FQGNSA. With 5 bases removed from V and 2 bases from J, the gap between germline ends came to 11 bases. This CDR3 has 14 residues.

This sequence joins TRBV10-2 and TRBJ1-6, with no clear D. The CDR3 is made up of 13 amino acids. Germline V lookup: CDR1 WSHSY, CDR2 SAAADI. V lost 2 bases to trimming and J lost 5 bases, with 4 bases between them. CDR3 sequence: CASSEIDNSPLHF. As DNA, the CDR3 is TGCGCCAGCAGTGAGATAGATAATTCACCCCTCCACTTT.